This TCR beta chain was sequenced during a study of T cell responses to AZD1222 COVID-19 vaccine. Study results and caveats: The peak T cell response came first, and repertoires were sampled only after it. Increases in Spike-specific TCR breadth and depth were seen after two AZD1222 doses.

Points on this clone: Its antigen is unknown.

TCRdb's copy holds only in-frame clones and misses some; the assay was immunoSEQ multiplex PCR. The table has approximately 75,000 clones, roughly 87% seen once; the top ten hold roughly 18%. This TCR was recovered from an adult who received the AZD1222 COVID-19 vaccine. The input for sequencing was peripheral blood, taken 28 days after the second AZD1222 dose.

The CDR3 is CAWSTDSNQPQHF. In DNA, the CDR3 is TGTGCCTGGAGTACAGATAGCAATCAGCCCCAGCATTTT. V usage is TRBV30 and J usage is TRBJ1-5; D remains ambiguous. The germline gives CDR1 GTSNPN, CDR2 SVGIG (reference sequence). The CDR3 has 13 residues. Between the trimmed V and J ends, which lost 2 bases and 0 bases, there was a span of 5 bases.